The present T cell receptor (beta chain) was sequenced within a study of cytomegalovirus exposure and HLA in healthy donors. Study background: Tens of millions of unique TCRs from HLA-typed donors made up an early data release.

Both 60 Vbeta primers and 13 Jbeta primers went into the PCR. The method was immunoSEQ multiplex PCR; TCRdb's version includes in-frame clones alone and lacks a portion of them. The data contain approximately 210,000 clones, nearly 80% of them seen just once; the ten biggest clones take up less than 2%. Germline V gene data show CDR1 as LNHDA and CDR2 as SQIVND (reference sequence). This CDR3 spans 15 amino acids. The V and J ends lost 5 bases and 6 bases, in that order; junction bases with no gene match: 5. The chain couples TRBV19 to TRBJ1-6; 9 positions agree with TRBD1. Sequencing was carried out using PBMCs. The TCR comes from a male donor in good health and CMV-seronegative. CDR3 loop: CASSGTGTVNSPLHF. The CDR3 DNA is TGTGCCAGTAGTGGGACAGGGACGGTTAATTCACCCCTCCACTTT.